Following are 10 T cell receptor beta chains from one sample sequenced in a study of shared clonotypes between healthy human individuals. Measured with immunoSEQ multiplex PCR; TCRdb has only the in-frame clones, and not every one. The sample includes fewer than 1.6 million clones, 97% to 99% seen only once; the top ten take about 0.35%. The material sequenced was naive CD4+ T cells sorted from blood. This sample's subset: CD45RA+ positively selected. These receptors came from a man aged 30 to 45 in good health.

V is TRBV9 and J is TRBJ2-7; a weak D match, TRBD2 (5 bases). Germline V gene data show CDR1 as SGDLS and CDR2 as YYNGEE. With 0 bases removed from V and 4 bases from J, the gap between germline ends came to 11 bases. The CDR3 is 14 amino acids. The DNA of the CDR3 is TGTGCCAGCAGCGTAGCCGTAGTAGCGTACGAGCAGTACTTC. Residues: CASSVAVVAYEQYF.

CDR3 DNA: TGTGCCAGCAGCGTAGGGGGACTTATCTCTGGGGCCAACGTCCTGACTTTC. This codes for CASSVGGLISGANVLTF. This chain links TRBV7-2 with TRBJ2-6; the D gene could be TRBD1 or TRBD2 (6 bases each). CDR3 length: 17 amino acids. In germline, CDR1 is SGHTA, CDR2 FQGNSA. V gave up 5 bases and J gave up 0 bases, with 14 bases separating them.

This chain uses TRBV10-3 with TRBJ2-2, with D perhaps matching TRBD2 (6 bases). The CDR3 consists of 16 residues. The germline gives CDR1 ENHRY, CDR2 SYGVKD. V was cut by 6 bases and J by 4 bases, with 18 bases left in between. The CDR3 sequence: CAIRVPSGTSTGELFF. CDR3 DNA sequence: TGTGCCATCAGGGTACCCTCCGGGACTTCCACCGGGGAGCTGTTTTTT.

The gene calls are TRBV18 and TRBJ1-3; 8 nucleotides agree with TRBD1. V trimming: 2 bases; J trimming: 2 bases; junction bases outside the gene matches: 5. There are 16 residues in the CDR3. Germline CDR1 is KGHSH and CDR2 is LQKENI. DNA for the CDR3: TGTGCCAGCTCACCATTTAGGGGACAGGCTGGAAACACCATATATTTT. Translated: CASSPFRGQAGNTIYF.

A note on this clone: The same CDR3 also results from other DNA sequences found in this sample. This rearrangement joins TRBV5-1 to TRBJ2-7; 10 bases map to TRBD1. After removal of 4 bases from V and 3 bases from J, the junction contained 4 bases not matched to a gene. Germline CDR1 reads SGHRS; CDR2 reads YFSETQ. This CDR3 contains 14 residues. CDR3 DNA: TGCGCCAGCAGCAGGACAGGGGGAGGCTACGAGCAGTACTTC. As protein: CASSRTGGGYEQYF. Variable domain in full (rest from reference TRBV5-1 and TRBJ2-7): KAGVTQTPRYLIKTRGQQVTLSCSPISGHRSVSWYQQTPGQGLQFLFEYFSETQRNKGNFPGRFSGRQFSNSRSEMNVSTLELGDSALYLCASSRTGGGYEQYFGPGTRLTVT.

The CDR3 DNA follows: TGTGCCAGCAGACCAGACAGGAATAGCAATCAGCCCCAGCATTTT. It codes for CASRPDRNSNQPQHF. V gene TRBV2 combines with J gene TRBJ1-5; maybe TRBD1 (6 bases). CDR1 is SNHLY and CDR2 is FYNNEI in the germline V gene. CDR3 length equals 15 residues. The ends were cut back, 6 bases at V and 0 bases at J, with 12 bases in the middle.

This clone has just one count. This sequence joins TRBV15 and TRBJ1-3; D is unclear. Germline CDR1 LNHNV, CDR2 YYDKDF (reference sequence). This CDR3 region has 13 residues. Between the trimmed V and J ends, which lost 1 base and 9 bases, there was a span of 10 bases. Written as DNA, the CDR3 is TGTGCCACCAGCAGAGGCAACGGGGTCACCATATATTTT. Protein: CATSRGNGVTIYF.

The V gene is TRBV18, the J gene TRBJ2-1; D uncertain. Trimming shortened V by 0 bases and J by 5 bases, and 14 bases separated the two germline ends. Per germline, CDR1 KGHSH and CDR2 LQKENI. There are 16 residues in the CDR3. Here the CDR3 DNA reads TGTGCCAGCTCACCACCTGGTTCTAGGTCTCACAATGAGCAGTTCTTC. It is translated as CASSPPGSRSHNEQFF.

CDR3 in amino acids: CASSSRVGGAKNIQYF. CDR3 in DNA: TGTGCCAGCAGCTCGAGGGTAGGAGGGGCCAAAAACATTCAGTACTTC. V gene TRBV5-6 combines with J gene TRBJ2-4; D is perhaps TRBD2 (6 bases). CDR3 size: 16 residues. The germline V gene has CDR1 SGHDT and CDR2 YYEEEE. With 3 bases removed from V and 1 base from J, the gap between germline ends came to 14 bases.

V usage is TRBV5-6 and J usage is TRBJ1-1, with a tentative D call TRBD1 (6 bases). This CDR3 has 14 residues. With 5 bases removed from V and 6 bases from J, the gap between germline ends came to 17 bases. Germline V gene data show CDR1 as SGHDT and CDR2 as YYEEEE. CDR3 region: CASRQGSGAAEAFF. The CDR3 coding sequence is TGTGCCAGCAGACAAGGGTCGGGGGCCGCTGAAGCTTTCTTT.